The clone carrying this TCR beta chain showed up just a few times. CDR3 length: 14 amino acids. Germline CDR1 and CDR2: LGHNA and YNFKEQ. V dropped 1 base and J dropped 4; count of bases not matched to a gene: 3. TCRbeta library preparation incorporated unique molecular identifiers. TCRdb recomputed calls from the PCR reads with MiXCR, one row per CDR3 protein. Of under 250,000 distinct CDR3 sequences listed, more than 20% are singletons. The data originate from a study of T-cell reconstitution after alpha-beta-depleted transplantation in children. The chain recombines TRBV4-2 with TRBJ2-7; TRBD1 agrees at 8 bases. This receptor was identified in a female patient aged 2-10 years who had a stem cell transplant for congenital amegakaryocytic thrombocytopenia, so the T cells may come from the graft donor. The source material was PBMCs, mostly from graft donor cells, sampled 360 days after TCRalphabeta/CD19-depleted stem cell transplant. Here the CDR3 reads CASSQGTGLYEQYF. The CDR3 DNA sequence: TGTGCCAGCAGCCAAGGGACAGGGCTGTACGAGCAGTACTTC.